Described below is a single T cell receptor beta chain sequence and its context. What it binds is not known. This sample was included in a study of T cell responses to AZD1222 COVID-19 vaccine. Pooling of second doses given at about 4 or about 12 weeks was done. Profiling relied on immunoSEQ multiplex PCR, and the TCRdb table lists in-frame clones only, not all of them. This sample has 180,000 or so clones, with approximately 91% found just once. General study findings and limits: Only after the peak T cell response were repertoires sampled.

V was shortened by 2 bases and J by 7 bases, with 15 bases between the two germline ends. The CDR3 extends over 15 amino acids. From germline, CDR1 is MNHNS and CDR2 SASEGT. The input for sequencing was peripheral blood, taken 28 days after the second AZD1222 dose. This chain connects TRBV6-1 to TRBJ1-5; D remains ambiguous. The sequence was obtained from an adult who received the AZD1222 COVID-19 vaccine. This CDR3 reads CASSEKWGGNQPQHF. The CDR3 DNA reads as TGTGCCAGCAGTGAAAAATGGGGAGGGAACCAGCCCCAGCATTTT.